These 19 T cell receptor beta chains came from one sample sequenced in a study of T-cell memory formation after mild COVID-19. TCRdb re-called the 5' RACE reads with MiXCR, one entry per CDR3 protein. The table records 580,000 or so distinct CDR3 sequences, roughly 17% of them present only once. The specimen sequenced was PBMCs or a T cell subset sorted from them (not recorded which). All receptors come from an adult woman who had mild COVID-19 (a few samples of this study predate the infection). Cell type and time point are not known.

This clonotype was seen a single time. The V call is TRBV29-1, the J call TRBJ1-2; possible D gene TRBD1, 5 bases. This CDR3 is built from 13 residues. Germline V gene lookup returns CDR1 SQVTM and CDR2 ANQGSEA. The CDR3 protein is CTATDSRGYGYTF. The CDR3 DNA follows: TGCACCGCGACAGACTCGAGGGGCTATGGCTACACCTTC.

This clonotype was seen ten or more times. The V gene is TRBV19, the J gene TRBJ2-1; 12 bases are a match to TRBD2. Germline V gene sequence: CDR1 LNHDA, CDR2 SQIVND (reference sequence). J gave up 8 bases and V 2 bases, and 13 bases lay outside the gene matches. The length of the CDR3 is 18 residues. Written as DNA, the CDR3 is TGTGCCAGTAGTATACTAGCGGGGGGGCTTGCGTCGGGCTATGAGCAGTTCTTC. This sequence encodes CASSILAGGLASGYEQFF.

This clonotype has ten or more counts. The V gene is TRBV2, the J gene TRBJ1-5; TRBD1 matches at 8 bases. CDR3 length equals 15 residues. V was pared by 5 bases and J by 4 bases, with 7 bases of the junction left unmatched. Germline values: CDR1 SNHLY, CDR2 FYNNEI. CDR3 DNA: TGTGCCAGCAGTCTTGGACAGGGTTGGAATCAGCCCCAGCATTTT. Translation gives CASSLGQGWNQPQHF.

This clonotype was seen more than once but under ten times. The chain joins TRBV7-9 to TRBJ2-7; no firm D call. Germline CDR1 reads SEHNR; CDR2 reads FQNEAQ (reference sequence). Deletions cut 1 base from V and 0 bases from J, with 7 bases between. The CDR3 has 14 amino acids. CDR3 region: CASSLDPVSYEQYF. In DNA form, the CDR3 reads TGTGCCAGCAGCTTAGATCCAGTCTCCTACGAGCAGTACTTC.

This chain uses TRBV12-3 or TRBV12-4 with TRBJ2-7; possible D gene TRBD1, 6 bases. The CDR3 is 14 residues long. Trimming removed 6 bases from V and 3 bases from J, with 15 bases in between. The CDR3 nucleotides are TGTGCCAGCAGCCCATATTTGGACAGCTACGAGCAGTACTTC. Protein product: CASSPYLDSYEQYF.

CDR3 in DNA: TGTGCCACCAGTGATTTTGGGGTACCCAATGAGCAGTTCTTC. Residues: CATSDFGVPNEQFF. The chain combines TRBV24-1 with TRBJ2-1; D is unresolved. CDR3 length equals 14 residues. Germline V gene data show CDR1 as KGHDR and CDR2 as SFDVKD. V shed 1 base and J shed 6 bases, with 9 bases lying between them.

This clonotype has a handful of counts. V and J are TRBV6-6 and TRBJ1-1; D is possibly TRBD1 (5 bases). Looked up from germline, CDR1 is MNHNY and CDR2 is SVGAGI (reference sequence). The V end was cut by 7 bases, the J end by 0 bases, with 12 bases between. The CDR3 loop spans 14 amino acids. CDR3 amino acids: CASISWGMNTEAFF. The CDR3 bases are TGTGCCAGCATTTCGTGGGGCATGAACACTGAAGCTTTCTTT.

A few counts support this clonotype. The CDR3 protein is CASSLKGTEAFF. Here the CDR3 DNA reads TGTGCCAGCAGTTTAAAGGGCACTGAAGCTTTCTTT. The rearrangement links TRBV12-3 or TRBV12-4 to TRBJ1-1; D call uncertain. The CDR3 has 12 amino acids. Trimming took off 2 bases at V and 4 bases at J, with 5 bases between the two ends.

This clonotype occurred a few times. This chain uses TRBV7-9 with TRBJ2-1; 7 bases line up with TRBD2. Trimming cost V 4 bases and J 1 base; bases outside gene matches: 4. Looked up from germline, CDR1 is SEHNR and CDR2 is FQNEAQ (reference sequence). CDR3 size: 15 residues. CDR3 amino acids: CASSWEGTSYNEQFF. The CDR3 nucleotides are TGTGCCAGCAGCTGGGAGGGGACGTCCTACAATGAGCAGTTCTTC.

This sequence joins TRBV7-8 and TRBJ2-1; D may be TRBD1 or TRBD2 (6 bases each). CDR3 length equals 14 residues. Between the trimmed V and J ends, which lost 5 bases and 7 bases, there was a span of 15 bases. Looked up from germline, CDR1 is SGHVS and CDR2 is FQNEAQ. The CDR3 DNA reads TGTGCCAGCAGCCACAGGGTGGAGGGGAATGAGCAGTTCTTC. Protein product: CASSHRVEGNEQFF.

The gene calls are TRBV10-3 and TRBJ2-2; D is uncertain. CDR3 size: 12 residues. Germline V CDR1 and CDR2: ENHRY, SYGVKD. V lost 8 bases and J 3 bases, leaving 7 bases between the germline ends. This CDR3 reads CAIRWDTGELFF. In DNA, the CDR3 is TGTGCCATCCGATGGGACACCGGGGAGCTGTTTTTT.

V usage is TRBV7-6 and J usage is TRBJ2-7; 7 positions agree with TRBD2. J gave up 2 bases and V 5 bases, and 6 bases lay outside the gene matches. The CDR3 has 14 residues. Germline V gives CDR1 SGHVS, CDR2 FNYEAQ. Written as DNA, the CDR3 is TGTGCCAGCAGCGATCAACGGGGGGCCTACGAGCAGTACTTC. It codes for CASSDQRGAYEQYF.

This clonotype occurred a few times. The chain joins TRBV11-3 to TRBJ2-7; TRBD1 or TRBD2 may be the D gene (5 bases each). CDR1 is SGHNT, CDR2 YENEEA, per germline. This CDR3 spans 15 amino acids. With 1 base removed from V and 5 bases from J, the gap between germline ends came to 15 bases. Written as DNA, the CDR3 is TGTGCCAGCAGCTTAGTAGGGACCTCGACGGACGAGCAGTACTTC. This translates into CASSLVGTSTDEQYF.

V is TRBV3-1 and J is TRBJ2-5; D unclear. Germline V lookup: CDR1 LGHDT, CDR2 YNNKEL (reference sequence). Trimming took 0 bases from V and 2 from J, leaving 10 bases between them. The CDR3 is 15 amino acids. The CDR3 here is CASSQDSVLQETQYF. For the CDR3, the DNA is TGTGCCAGCAGCCAAGATTCAGTCCTACAAGAGACCCAGTACTTC.

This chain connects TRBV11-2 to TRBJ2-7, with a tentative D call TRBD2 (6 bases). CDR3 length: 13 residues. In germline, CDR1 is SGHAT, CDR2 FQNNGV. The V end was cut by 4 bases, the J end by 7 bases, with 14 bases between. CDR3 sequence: CASSSPPRGEQYF. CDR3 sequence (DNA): TGTGCCAGCAGCTCACCACCCCGGGGGGAGCAGTACTTC.

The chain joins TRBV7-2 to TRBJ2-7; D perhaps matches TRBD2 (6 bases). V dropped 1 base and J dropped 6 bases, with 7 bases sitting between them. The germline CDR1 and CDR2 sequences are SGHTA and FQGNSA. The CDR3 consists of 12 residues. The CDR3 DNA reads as TGTGCCAGCAGCTTAGGTAGCGGCGAGCAGTACTTC. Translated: CASSLGSGEQYF.

The CDR3 spells CATGLYLNTEAFF. Here the CDR3 DNA reads TGTGCCACCGGACTGTACCTGAACACTGAAGCTTTCTTT. This chain joins TRBV6-5 and TRBJ1-1; D call uncertain. This CDR3 comprises 13 residues. Germline values: CDR1 MNHEY, CDR2 SVGAGI. V was shortened by 10 bases and J by 0 bases, with 12 bases between the two germline ends.

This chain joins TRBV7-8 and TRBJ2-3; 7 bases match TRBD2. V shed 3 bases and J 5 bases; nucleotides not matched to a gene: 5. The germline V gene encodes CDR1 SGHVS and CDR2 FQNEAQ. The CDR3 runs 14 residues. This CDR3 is CASSFGLAEDTQYF. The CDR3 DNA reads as TGTGCCAGCAGCTTCGGCCTAGCGGAAGATACGCAGTATTTT.

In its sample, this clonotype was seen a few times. The CDR3 DNA follows: TGTGCCAGCAGTCTTCAACAGGGGACTGAAGCTTTCTTT. This gives the protein CASSLQQGTEAFF. V usage is TRBV7-6 and J usage is TRBJ1-1; 7 positions agree with TRBD1. The V gene end was trimmed by 6 bases and the J gene end by 5 bases; junction bases not matched to a gene: 6. The CDR3 is made up of 13 amino acids. Germline assignment: CDR1 SGHVS and CDR2 FNYEAQ.